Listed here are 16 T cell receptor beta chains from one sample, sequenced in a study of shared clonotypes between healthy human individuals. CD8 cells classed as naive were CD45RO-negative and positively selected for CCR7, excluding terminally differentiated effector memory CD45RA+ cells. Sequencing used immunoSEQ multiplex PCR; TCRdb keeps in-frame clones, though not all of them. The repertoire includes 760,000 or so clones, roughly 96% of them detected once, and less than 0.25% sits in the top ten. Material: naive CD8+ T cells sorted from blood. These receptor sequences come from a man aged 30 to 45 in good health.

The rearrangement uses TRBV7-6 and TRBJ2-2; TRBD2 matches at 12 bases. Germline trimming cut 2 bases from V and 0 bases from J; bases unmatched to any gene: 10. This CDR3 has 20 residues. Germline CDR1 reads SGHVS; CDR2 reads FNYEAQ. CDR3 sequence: CASSLNPGLAGTTNTGELFF. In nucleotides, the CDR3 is TGTGCCAGCAGCTTAAACCCGGGACTAGCGGGTACCACGAACACCGGGGAGCTGTTTTTT.

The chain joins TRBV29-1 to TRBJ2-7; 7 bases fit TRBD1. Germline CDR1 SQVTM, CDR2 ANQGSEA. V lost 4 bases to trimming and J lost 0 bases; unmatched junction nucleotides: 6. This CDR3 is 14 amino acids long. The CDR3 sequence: CSVGGQSSSYEQYF. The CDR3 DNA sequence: TGCAGCGTTGGGGGACAGTCGAGCTCCTACGAGCAGTACTTC.

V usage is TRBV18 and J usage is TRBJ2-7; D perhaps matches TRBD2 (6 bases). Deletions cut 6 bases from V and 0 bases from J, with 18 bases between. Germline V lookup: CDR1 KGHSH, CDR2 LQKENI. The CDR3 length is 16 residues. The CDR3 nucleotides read TGTGCCAGCTCGCCGGGGGACGGCGGTTTCTCCTACGAGCAGTACTTC. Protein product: CASSPGDGGFSYEQYF.

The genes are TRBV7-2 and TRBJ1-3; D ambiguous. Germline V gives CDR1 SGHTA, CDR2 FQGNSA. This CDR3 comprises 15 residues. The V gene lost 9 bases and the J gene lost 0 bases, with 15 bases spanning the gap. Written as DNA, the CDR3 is TGTGCCAGTAAGACTGACCCTGTCTCTGGAAACACCATATATTTT. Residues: CASKTDPVSGNTIYF.

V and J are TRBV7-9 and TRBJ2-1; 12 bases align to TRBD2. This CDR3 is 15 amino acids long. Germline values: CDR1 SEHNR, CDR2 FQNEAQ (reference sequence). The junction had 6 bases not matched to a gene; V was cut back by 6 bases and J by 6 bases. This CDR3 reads CASSQTSGRRNEQFF. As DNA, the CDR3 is TGTGCCAGCAGTCAAACTAGCGGGAGGCGCAATGAGCAGTTCTTC.

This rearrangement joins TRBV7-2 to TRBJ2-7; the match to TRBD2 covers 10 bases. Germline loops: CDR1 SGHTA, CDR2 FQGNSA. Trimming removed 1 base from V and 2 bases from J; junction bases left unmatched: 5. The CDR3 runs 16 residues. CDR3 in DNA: TGTGCCAGCAGCTTAGGAGCGGGAGGGCCACCCTACGAGCAGTACTTC. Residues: CASSLGAGGPPYEQYF. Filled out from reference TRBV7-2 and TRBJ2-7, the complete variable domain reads GAGVSQSPSNKVTEKGKDVELRCDPISGHTALYWYRQSLGQGLEFLIYFQGNSAPDKSGLPSDRFSAERTGGSVSTLTIQRTQQEDSAVYLCASSLGAGGPPYEQYFGPGTRLTVT.

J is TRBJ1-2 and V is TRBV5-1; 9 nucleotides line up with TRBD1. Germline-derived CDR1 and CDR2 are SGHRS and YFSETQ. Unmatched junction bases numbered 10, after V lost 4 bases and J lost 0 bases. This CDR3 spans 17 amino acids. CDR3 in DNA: TGCGCCAGCAGCGTCCCGGGACAGGGAACTCCTAACTATGGCTACACCTTC. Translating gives CASSVPGQGTPNYGYTF.

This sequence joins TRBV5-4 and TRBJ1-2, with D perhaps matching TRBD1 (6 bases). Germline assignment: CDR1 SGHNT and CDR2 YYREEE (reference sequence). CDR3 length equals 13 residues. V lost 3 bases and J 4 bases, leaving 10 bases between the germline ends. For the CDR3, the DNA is TGTGCCAGCAGCTCCAAGGACAGCTATGGCTACACCTTC. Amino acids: CASSSKDSYGYTF. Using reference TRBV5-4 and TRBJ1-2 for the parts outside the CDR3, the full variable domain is ETGVTQSPTHLIKTRGQQVTLRCSSQSGHNTVSWYQQALGQGPQFIFQYYREEENGRGNFPPRFSGLQFPNYSSELNVNALELDDSALYLCASSSKDSYGYTFGSGTRLTVV.

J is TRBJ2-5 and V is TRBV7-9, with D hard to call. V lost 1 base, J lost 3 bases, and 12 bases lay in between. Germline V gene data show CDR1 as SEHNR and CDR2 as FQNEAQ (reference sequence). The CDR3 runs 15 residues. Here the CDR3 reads CASSLGVGREETQYF. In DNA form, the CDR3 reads TGTGCCAGCAGCTTAGGAGTAGGACGGGAAGAGACCCAGTACTTC.

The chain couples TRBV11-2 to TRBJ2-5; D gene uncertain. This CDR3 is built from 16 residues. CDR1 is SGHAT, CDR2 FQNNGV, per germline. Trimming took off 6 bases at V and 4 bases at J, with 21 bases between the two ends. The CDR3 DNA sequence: TGTGCCAGCAGTTCGGTAAAGAAGACGGTTAGAGAGACCCAGTACTTC. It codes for CASSSVKKTVRETQYF.

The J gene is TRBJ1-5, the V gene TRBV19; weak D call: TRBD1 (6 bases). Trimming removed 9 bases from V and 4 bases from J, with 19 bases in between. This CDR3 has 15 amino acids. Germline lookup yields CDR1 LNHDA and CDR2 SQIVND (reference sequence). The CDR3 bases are TGTGCCAGCCACTTTGGGGGCTTGGGTAATCAGCCCCAGCATTTT. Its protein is CASHFGGLGNQPQHF. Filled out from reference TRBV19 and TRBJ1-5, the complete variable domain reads DGGITQSPKYLFRKEGQNVTLSCEQNLNHDAMYWYRQDPGQGLRLIYYSQIVNDFQKGDIAEGYSVSREKKESFPLTVTSAQKNPTAFYLCASHFGGLGNQPQHFGDGTRLSIL.

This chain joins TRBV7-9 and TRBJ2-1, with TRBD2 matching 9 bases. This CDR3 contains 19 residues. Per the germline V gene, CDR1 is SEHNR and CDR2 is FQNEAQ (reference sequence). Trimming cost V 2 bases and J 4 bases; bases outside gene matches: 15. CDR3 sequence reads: CASSLLTSGSFGPYNEQFF. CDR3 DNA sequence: TGTGCCAGCAGCTTATTAACTAGCGGGTCTTTTGGGCCTTACAATGAGCAGTTCTTC.

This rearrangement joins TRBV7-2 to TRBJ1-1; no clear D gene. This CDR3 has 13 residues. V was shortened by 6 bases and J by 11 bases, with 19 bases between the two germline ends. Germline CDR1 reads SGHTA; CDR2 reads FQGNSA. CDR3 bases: TGTGCCAGCAGGTCCATCGCGGACTTTGGGGCTTTCTTT. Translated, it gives CASRSIADFGAFF.

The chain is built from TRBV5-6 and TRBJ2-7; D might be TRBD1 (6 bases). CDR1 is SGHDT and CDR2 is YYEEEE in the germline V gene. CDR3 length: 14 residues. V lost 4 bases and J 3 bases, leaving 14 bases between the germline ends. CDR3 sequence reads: CASSPPGHNYEQYF. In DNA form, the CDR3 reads TGTGCCAGCAGCCCCCCGGGACATAACTACGAGCAGTACTTC.

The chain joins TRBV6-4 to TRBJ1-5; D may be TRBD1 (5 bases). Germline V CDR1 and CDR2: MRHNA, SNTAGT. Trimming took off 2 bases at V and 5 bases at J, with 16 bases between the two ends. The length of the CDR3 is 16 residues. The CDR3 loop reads CASSDRPRGSYQPQHF. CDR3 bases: TGTGCCAGCAGTGACCGGCCGCGGGGGTCCTATCAGCCCCAGCATTTT.

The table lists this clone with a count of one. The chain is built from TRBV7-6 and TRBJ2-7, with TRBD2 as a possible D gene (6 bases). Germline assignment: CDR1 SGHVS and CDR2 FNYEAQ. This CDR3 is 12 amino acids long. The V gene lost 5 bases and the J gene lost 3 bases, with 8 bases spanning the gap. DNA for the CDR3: TGTGCCAGCAGCCCGGGGGACTACGAGCAGTACTTC. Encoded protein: CASSPGDYEQYF.